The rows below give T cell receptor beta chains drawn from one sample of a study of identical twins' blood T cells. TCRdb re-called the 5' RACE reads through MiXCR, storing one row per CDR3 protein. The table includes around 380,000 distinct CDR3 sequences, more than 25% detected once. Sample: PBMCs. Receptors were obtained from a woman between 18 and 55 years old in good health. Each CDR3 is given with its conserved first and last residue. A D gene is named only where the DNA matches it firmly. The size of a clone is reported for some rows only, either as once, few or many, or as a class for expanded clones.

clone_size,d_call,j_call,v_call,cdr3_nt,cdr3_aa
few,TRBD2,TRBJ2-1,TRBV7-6,TGTGCCAGCAGCTTAGAGGGACTACGCACCTACAATGAGCAGTTCTTC,CASSLEGLRTYNEQFF
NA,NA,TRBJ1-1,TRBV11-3,TGTGCCAGCAGCTCCCACCGCCAGGCGCAACAACTGAACACTGAAGCTTTCTTT,CASSSHRQAQQLNTEAFF
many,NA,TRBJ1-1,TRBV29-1,TGCAGCGTTGGTAGGGCAAATGGTGACACTGAAGCTTTCTTT,CSVGRANGDTEAFF
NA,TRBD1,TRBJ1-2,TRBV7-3,TGTGCCAGCAGCCAGGGACAGGGAAGTGGCTACACCTTC,CASSQGQGSGYTF
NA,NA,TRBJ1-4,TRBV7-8,TGTGCCAGCGGAACCGCGATTAATGAAAAACTGTTTTTT,CASGTAINEKLFF
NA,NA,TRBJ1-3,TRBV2,TGTGCCAGCAGTGAAGGGACACCCGGAAACACCATATATTTT,CASSEGTPGNTIYF
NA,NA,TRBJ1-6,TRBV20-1,TGCAGTGCTAAATTCGGGTATTCACCCCTCCACTTT,CSAKFGYSPLHF
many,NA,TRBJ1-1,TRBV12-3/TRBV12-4,TGTGCCAGCAGACCCACAGGGTTCGGGGACACTGAAGCTTTCTTT,CASRPTGFGDTEAFF
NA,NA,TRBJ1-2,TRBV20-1,TGCAGTGCTTTAGTCCAGGGTTTGGACTATGGCTACACCTTC,CSALVQGLDYGYTF
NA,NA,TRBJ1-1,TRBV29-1,TGCAGCGTTGAAGGATTCGTGAACACTGAAGCTTTCTTT,CSVEGFVNTEAFF
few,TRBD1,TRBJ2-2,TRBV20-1,TGCAGTGCTAGAGATCGGAATTTTGGACAGGGGACGGCCGGGGAGCTGTTTTTT,CSARDRNFGQGTAGELFF
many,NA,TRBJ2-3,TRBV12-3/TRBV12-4,TGTGCCAGCAGCTTAGTGGATACGCAGTATTTT,CASSLVDTQYF
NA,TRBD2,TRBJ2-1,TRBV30,TGTGCCTGGAGTGTCGGGAGGGAGGCGTATGAGCAGTTCTTC,CAWSVGREAYEQFF
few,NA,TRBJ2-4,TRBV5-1,TGCGCCAGCAGCGTAACAGCAGCCAAAAACATTCAGTACTTC,CASSVTAAKNIQYF
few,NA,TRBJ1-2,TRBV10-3,TGTGCCATCAGTGAACCCGGACTTATCTATGGCTACACCTTC,CAISEPGLIYGYTF
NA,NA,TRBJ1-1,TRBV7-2,TGTGCCAGCAGCTCGATGCCCACGAACACTGAAGCTTTCTTT,CASSSMPTNTEAFF
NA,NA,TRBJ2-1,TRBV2,TGTGCCAGCAGTCGCCAGAATTCCTACAATGAGCAGTTCTTC,CASSRQNSYNEQFF
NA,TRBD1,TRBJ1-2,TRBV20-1,TGCAGTGCTAGAGGAACAGGGGCCTATGGCTACACCTTC,CSARGTGAYGYTF
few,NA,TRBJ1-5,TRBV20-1,TGCAGTGCTAGAGCGGATGGAACAGGGAATCAGCCCCAGCATTTT,CSARADGTGNQPQHF
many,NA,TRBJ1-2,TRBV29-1,TGCAGCGTTGAAAATCCCAGGAATGAGAATGGCTACACCTTC,CSVENPRNENGYTF
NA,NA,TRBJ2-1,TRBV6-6,TGTGCCAGCAGTTACGTGCGGGGGCCCTCCTACAATGAGCAGTTCTTC,CASSYVRGPSYNEQFF
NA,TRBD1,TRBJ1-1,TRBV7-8,TGTGCCAGCAGCTTAGTGAACAGGGGGGGTGGTGAAGCTTTCTTT,CASSLVNRGGGEAFF
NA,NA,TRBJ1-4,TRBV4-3,TGCGCCAGCAGCCAAGATAACGGTTCAAAACTGTTTTTT,CASSQDNGSKLFF
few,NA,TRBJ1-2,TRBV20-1,TGCAGTGCTAGAGATATAGGACGGAACTATGGCTACACCTTT,CSARDIGRNYGYTF
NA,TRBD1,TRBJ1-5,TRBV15,TGTGCCACCAGCGAGGGGGCGAGCAATCAGCCCCAGCATTTT,CATSEGASNQPQHF
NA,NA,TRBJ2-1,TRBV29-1,TGCAGCGTTGAGGGGCAGGCGAACTCCTACAATGAGCAGTTCTTC,CSVEGQANSYNEQFF
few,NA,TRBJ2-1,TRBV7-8,TGTGCCAGCGGACCCTCGGCGGGAAGATTTTACAATGAGCAGTTCTTC,CASGPSAGRFYNEQFF
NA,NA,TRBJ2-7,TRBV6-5,TGTGCCAGCAGGGGAATATCCGAGCAGTACTTC,CASRGISEQYF
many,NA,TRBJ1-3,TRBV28,TGTGCCAGCAGTTTCGTGAACACCATATATTTT,CASSFVNTIYF
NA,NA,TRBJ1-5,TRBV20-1,TGCAGTGCTAGGCGTTTTAACGGGGGCCCCGTTCAGCATTTT,CSARRFNGGPVQHF
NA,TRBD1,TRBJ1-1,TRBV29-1,TGCAGCGTAGGACAGGGGGACATTGAAGCTTTCTTT,CSVGQGDIEAFF
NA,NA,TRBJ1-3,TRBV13,TGTGCCGGCAGCTCGGAGAGGGACTCTGGAAACACCATATATTTT,CAGSSERDSGNTIYF
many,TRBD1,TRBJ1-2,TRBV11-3,TGTGCCAGCAGCTGGGACAGGGCTCCTCGCGGCTACACCTTC,CASSWDRAPRGYTF
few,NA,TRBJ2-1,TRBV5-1,TGCGCCAGCGGCCTCGACAGGACGAACTACAATGAGCAGTTCTTC,CASGLDRTNYNEQFF
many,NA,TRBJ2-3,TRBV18,TGTGCCAGCTCACCAGCTAGCACAGATACGCAGTATTTT,CASSPASTDTQYF
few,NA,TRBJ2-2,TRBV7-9,TGTGCCAGCAGGGAGCAAGGAACCGGGGAGCTGTTTTTT,CASREQGTGELFF
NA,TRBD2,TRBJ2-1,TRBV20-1,TGCAGTGCTAGAGATCAGCGTCTAAGGACTAGCGGGGGTACCTACAATGAGCAGTTCTTC,CSARDQRLRTSGGTYNEQFF